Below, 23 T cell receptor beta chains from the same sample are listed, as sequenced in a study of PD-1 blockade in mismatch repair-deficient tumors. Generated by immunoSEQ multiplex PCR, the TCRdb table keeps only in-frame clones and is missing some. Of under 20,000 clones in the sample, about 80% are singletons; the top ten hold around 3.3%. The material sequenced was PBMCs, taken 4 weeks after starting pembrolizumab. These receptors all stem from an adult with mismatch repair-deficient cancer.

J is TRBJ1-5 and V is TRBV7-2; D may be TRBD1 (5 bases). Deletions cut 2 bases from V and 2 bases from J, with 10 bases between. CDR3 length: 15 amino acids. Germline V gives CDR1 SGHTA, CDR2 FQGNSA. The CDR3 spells CASSLQGGGNQPQHF. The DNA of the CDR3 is TGTGCCAGCAGCTTACAGGGCGGAGGCAATCAGCCCCAGCATTTT.

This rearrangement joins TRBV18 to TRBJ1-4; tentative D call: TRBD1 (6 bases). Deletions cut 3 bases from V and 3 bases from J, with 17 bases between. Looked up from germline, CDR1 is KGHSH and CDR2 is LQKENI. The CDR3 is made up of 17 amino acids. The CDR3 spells CASSPLSSGGPNEKLFF. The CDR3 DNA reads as TGTGCCAGCTCACCTCTGTCTTCCGGGGGGCCTAATGAAAAACTGTTTTTT.

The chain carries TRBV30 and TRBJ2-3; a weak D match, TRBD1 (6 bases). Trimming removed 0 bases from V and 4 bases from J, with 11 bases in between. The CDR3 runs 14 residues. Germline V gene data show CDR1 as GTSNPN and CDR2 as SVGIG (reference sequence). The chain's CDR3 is CAWSVGQGSDTQYF. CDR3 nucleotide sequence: TGTGCCTGGAGTGTAGGGCAGGGGTCAGATACGCAGTATTTT.

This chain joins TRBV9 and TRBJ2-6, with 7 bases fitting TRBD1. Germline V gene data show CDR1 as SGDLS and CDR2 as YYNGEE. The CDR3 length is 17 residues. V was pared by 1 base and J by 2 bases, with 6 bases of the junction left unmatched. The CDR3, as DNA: TGTGCCAGCAGCGTACAGGGACAGTCAACTGGGGCCAACGTCCTGACTTTC. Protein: CASSVQGQSTGANVLTF.

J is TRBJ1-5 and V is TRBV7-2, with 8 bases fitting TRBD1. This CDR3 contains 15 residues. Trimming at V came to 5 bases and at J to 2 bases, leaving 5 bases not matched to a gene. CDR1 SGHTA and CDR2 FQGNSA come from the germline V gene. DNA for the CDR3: TGTGCCAGCAGCACGACAGGGGCCGGCAATCAGCCCCAGCATTTT. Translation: CASSTTGAGNQPQHF. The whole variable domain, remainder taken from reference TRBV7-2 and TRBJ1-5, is GAGVSQSPSNKVTEKGKDVELRCDPISGHTALYWYRQSLGQGLEFLIYFQGNSAPDKSGLPSDRFSAERTGGSVSTLTIQRTQQEDSAVYLCASSTTGAGNQPQHFGDGTRLSIL.

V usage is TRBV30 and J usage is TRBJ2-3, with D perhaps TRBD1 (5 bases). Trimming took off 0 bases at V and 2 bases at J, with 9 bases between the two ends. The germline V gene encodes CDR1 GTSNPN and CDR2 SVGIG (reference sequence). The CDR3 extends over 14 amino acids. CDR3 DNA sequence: TGTGCCTGGAGTGTACAGGTCTTCACAGATACGCAGTATTTT. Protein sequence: CAWSVQVFTDTQYF.

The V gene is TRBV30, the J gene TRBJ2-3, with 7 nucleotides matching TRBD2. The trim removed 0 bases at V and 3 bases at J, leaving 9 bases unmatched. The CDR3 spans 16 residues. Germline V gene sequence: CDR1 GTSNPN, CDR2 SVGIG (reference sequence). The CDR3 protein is CAWSVRVGGPTDTQYF. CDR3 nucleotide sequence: TGTGCCTGGAGTGTACGTGTGGGAGGGCCAACAGATACGCAGTATTTT.

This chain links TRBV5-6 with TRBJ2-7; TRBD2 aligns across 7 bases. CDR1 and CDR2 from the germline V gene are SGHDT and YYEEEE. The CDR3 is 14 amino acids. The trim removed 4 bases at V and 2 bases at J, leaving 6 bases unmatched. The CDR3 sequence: CASSHLAVTYEQYF. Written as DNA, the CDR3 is TGTGCCAGCAGCCACCTAGCGGTTACCTACGAGCAGTACTTC.

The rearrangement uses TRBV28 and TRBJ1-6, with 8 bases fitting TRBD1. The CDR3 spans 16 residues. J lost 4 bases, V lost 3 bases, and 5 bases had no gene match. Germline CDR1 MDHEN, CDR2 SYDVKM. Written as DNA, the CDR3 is TGTGCCAGCAGTTTTGGACAGGGTCCTTATAATTCACCCCTCCACTTT. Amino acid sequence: CASSFGQGPYNSPLHF.

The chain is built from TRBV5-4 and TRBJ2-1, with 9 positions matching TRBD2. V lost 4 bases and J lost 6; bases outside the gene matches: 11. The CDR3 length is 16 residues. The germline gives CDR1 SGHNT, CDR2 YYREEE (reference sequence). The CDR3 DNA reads TGTGCCAGCAGCCCTAGCGGGACAATGGATTCCAATGAGCAGTTCTTC. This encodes CASSPSGTMDSNEQFF.

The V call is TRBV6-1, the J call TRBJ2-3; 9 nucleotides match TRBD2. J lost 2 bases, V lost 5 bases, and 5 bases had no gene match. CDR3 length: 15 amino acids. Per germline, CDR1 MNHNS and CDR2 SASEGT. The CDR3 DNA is TGTGCCAGCAGTTTGACTAGCGGAGACACAGATACGCAGTATTTT. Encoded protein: CASSLTSGDTDTQYF.

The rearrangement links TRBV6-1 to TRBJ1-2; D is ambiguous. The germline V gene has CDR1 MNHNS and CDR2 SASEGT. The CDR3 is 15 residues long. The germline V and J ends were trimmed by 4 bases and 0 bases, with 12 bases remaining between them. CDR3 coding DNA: TGTGCCAGCAGTGCTAATAGAGTTTCTAACTATGGCTACACCTTC. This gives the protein CASSANRVSNYGYTF.

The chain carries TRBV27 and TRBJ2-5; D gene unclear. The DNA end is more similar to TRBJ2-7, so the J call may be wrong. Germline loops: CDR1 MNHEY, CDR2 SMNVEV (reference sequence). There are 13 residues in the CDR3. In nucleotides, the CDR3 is TGTGCCAGCAGTTTAAAAGTAGACTACGAGCAGTACTTC. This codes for CASSLKVDYEQYF.

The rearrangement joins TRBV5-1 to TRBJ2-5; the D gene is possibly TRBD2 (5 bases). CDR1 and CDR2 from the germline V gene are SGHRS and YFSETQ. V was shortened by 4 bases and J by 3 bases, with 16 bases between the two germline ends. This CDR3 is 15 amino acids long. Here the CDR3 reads CASSPPGWEKETQYF. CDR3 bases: TGCGCCAGCAGCCCACCCGGGTGGGAGAAAGAGACCCAGTACTTC.

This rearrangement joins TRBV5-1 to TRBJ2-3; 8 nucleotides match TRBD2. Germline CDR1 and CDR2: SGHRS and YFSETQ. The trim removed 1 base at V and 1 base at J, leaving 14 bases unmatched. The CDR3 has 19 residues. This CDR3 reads CASSLQLVAGSGRTDTQYF. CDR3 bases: TGCGCCAGCAGCTTGCAGTTGGTAGCGGGATCAGGTCGCACAGATACGCAGTATTTT.

CDR3 loop: CASSLPGVTEAFF. CDR3 nucleotides: TGTGCCAGCAGTCTGCCGGGGGTCACTGAAGCTTTCTTT. V and J are TRBV28 and TRBJ1-1; possible D gene TRBD1, 5 bases. This CDR3 region has 13 residues. The germline gives CDR1 MDHEN, CDR2 SYDVKM. Between the trimmed V and J ends, which lost 5 bases and 4 bases, there was a span of 11 bases. Supplemented by reference TRBV28 and TRBJ1-1, the full variable domain reads DVKVTQSSRYLVKRTGEKVFLECVQDMDHENMFWYRQDPGLGLRLIYFSYDVKMKEKGDIPEGYSVSREKKERFSLILESASTNQTSMYLCASSLPGVTEAFFGQGTRLTVV.

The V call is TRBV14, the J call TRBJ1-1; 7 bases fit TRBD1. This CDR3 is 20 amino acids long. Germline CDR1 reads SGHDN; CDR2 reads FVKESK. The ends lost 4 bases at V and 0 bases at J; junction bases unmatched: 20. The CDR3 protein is CASSRTLDRVAVFVNTEAFF. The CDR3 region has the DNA TGTGCCAGCAGCCGGACACTAGACAGGGTGGCTGTTTTCGTGAACACTGAAGCTTTCTTT.

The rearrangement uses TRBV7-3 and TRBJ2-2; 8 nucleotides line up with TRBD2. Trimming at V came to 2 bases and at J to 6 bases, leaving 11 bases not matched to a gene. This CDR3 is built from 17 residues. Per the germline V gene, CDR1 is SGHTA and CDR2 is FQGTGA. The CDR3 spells CASSLYWEAGDPGELFF. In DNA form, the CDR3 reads TGTGCCAGCAGCTTATACTGGGAAGCGGGAGACCCCGGGGAGCTGTTTTTT.

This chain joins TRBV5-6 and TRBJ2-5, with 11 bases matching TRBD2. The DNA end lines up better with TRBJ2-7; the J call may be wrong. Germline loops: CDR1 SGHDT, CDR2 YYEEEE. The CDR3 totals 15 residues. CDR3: CASSQGLAALYEQYF. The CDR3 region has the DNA TGTGCCAGCAGCCAGGGACTAGCGGCACTCTACGAGCAGTACTTC.

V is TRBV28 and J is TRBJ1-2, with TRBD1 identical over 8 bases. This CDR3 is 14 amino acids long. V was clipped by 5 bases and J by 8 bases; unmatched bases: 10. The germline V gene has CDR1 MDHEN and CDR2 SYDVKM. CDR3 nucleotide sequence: TGTGCCAGCAGTCCCGACGGACAGGGACGGGGCTACACCTTC. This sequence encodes CASSPDGQGRGYTF.

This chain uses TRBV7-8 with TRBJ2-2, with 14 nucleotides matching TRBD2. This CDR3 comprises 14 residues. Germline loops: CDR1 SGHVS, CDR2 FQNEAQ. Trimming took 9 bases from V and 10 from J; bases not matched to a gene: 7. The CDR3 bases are TGTGCCAGTGGGACTAGCGGGAGAAGGTTGGAGCTGTTTTTT. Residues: CASGTSGRRLELFF.

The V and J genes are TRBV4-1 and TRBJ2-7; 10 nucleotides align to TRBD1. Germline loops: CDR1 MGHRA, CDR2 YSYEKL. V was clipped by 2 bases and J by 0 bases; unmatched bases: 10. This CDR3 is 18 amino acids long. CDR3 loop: CASSQPGLGQGTSYEQYF. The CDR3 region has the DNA TGCGCCAGCAGCCAACCCGGATTGGGACAGGGGACCTCCTACGAGCAGTACTTC.

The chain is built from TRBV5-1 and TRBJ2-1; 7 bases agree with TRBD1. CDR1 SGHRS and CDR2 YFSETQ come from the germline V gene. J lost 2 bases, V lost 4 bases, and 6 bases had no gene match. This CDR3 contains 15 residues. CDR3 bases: TGCGCCAGCAGCGGTGACAGGGCTCCCTACAATGAGCAGTTCTTC. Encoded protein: CASSGDRAPYNEQFF.